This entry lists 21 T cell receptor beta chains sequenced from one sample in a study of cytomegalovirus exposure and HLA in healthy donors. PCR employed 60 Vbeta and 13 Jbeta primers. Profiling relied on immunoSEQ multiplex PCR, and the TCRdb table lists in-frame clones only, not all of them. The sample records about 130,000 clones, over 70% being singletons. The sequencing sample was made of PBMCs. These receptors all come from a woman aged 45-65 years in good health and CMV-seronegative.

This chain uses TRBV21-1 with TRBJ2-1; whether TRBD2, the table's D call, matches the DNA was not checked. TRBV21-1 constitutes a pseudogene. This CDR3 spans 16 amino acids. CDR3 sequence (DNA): TGTGCCAGCAGCAGAGATAGCGGAAGCTCCTACAATGAGCAGTTCTTC. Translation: CASSRDSGSSYNEQFF.

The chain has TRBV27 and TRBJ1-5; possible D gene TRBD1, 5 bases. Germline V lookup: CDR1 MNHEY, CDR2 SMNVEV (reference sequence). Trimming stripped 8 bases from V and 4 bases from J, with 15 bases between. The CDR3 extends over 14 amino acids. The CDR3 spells CASRVGGANQPQHF. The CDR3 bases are TGTGCCAGCCGCGTCGGTGGGGCAAATCAGCCCCAGCATTTT.

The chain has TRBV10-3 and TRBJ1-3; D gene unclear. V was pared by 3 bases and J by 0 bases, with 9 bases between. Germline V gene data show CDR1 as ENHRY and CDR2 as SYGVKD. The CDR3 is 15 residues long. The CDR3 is CAISDSADSGNTIYF. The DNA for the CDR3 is TGTGCCATCAGTGATTCGGCGGACTCTGGAAACACCATATATTTT.

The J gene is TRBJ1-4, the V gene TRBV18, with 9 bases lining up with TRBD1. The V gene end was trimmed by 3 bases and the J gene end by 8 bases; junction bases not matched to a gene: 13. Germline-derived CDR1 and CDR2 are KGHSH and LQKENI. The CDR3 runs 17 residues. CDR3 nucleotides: TGTGCCAGCTCACCGACTAGACCGGGACAGGGTGAAGAAAAACTGTTTTTT. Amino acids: CASSPTRPGQGEEKLFF.

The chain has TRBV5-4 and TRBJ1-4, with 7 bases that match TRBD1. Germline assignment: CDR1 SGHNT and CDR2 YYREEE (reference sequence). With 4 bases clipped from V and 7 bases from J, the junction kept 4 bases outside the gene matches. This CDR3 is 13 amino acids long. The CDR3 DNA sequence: TGTGCCAGCAGCCAAGGACAGGCTGAAAAACTGTTTTTT. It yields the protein CASSQGQAEKLFF.

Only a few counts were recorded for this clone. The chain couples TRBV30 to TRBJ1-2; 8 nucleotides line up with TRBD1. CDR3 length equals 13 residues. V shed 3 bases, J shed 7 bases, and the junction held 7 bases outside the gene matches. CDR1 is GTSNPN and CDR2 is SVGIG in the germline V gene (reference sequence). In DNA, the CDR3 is TGTGCCTGGAGGGACAGGGCGCTTGCTGGCTACACCTTC. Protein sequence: CAWRDRALAGYTF.

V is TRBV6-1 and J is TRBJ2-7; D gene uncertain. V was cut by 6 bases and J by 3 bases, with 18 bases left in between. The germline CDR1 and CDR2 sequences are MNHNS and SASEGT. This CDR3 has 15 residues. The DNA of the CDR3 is TGTGCCAGCAGGCCGGAAATCAGGTTATTCTACGAGCAGTACTTC. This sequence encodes CASRPEIRLFYEQYF.

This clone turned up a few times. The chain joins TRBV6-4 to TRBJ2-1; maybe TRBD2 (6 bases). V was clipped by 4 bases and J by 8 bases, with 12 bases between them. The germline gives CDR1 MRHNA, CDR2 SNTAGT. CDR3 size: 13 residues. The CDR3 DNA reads TGTGCCAGCAGTGTAGCAAGCGGGCATGAGCAGTTCTTC. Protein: CASSVASGHEQFF.

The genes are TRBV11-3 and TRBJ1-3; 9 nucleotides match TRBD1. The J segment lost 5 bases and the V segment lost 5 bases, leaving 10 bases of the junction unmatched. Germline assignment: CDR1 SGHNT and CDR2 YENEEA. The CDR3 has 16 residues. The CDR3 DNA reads TGTGCCAGCAGCGATTCCGGGACAGGGATGAGAAACACCATATATTTT. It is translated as CASSDSGTGMRNTIYF.

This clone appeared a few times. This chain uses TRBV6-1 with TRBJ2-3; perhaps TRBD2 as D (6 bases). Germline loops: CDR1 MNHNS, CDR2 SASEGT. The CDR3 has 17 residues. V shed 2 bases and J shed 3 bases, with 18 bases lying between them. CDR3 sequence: CASSEWVAGPGTDTQYF. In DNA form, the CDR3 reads TGTGCCAGCAGTGAATGGGTCGCGGGGCCGGGGACAGATACGCAGTATTTT.

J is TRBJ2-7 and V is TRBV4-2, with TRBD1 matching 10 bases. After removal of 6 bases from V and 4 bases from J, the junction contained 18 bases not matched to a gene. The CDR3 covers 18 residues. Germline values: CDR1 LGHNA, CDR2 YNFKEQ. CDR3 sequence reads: CASSPGTGVYLGGYEQYF. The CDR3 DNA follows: TGTGCCAGCAGTCCCGGGACAGGGGTTTACTTAGGTGGATACGAGCAGTACTTC.

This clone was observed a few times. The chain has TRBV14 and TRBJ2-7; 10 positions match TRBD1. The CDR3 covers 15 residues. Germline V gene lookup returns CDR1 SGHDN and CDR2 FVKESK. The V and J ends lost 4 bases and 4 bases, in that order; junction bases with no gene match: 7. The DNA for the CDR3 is TGTGCCAGCAGCCTTTCGGGACAGGGGCCTTACGAGCAGTACTTC. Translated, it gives CASSLSGQGPYEQYF.

CDR3 sequence: CSVSIGGGRGNEQFF. For the CDR3, the DNA is TGCAGCGTTTCCATAGGGGGGGGACGTGGCAATGAGCAGTTCTTC. V gene TRBV29-1 combines with J gene TRBJ2-1, with D possibly TRBD2 on 7 matching bases. V lost 5 bases and J 6 bases, leaving 20 bases between the germline ends. In germline, CDR1 is SQVTM, CDR2 ANQGSEA. CDR3 size: 15 residues.

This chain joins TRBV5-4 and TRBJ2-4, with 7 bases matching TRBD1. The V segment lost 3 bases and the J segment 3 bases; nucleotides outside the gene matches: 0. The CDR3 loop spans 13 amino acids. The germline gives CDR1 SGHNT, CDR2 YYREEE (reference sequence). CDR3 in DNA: TGTGCCAGCAGCTCAGGGGGCAAAAACATTCAGTACTTC. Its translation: CASSSGGKNIQYF.

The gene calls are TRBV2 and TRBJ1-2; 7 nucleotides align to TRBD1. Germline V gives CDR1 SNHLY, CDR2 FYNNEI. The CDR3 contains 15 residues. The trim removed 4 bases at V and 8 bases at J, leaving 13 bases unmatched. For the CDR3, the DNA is TGTGCCAGCAGTGGAGACAGGGTTGAGCGCGCGGGCTACACCTTC. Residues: CASSGDRVERAGYTF. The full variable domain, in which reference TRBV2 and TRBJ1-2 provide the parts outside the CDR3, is EPEVTQTPSHQVTQMGQEVILRCVPISNHLYFYWYRQILGQKVEFLVSFYNNEISEKSEIFDDQFSVERPDGSNFTLKIRSTKLEDSAMYFCASSGDRVERAGYTFGSGTRLTVV.

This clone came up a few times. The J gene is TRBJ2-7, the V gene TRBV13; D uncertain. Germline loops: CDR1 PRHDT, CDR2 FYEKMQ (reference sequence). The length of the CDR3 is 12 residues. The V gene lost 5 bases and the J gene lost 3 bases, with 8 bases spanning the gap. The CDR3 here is CASSLGNYEQYF. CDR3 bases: TGTGCCAGCAGCCTGGGCAACTACGAGCAGTACTTC.

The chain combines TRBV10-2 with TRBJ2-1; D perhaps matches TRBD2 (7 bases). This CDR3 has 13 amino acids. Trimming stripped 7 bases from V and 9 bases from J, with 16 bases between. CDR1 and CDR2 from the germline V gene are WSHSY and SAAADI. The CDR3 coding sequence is TGCGCCAGCAAGGGAGGGGGACCCGCTGAGCAGTTCTTC. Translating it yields CASKGGGPAEQFF.

In nucleotides, the CDR3 is TGTGCCAGCAGTTTAGTACCGCCTGGCCAGGGGGGCACTGAAGCTTTCTTT. Translated, it gives CASSLVPPGQGGTEAFF. The rearrangement joins TRBV28 to TRBJ1-1; TRBD1 matches at 7 bases. V shed 2 bases and J 4 bases; nucleotides not matched to a gene: 13. This CDR3 spans 17 amino acids. Germline V CDR1 and CDR2: MDHEN, SYDVKM.

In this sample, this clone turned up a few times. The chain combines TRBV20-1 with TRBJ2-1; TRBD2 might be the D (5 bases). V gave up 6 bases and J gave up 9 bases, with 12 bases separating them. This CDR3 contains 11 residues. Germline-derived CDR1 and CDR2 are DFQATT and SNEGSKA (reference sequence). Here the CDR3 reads CSAERVGEQFF. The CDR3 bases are TGCAGTGCGGAGAGGGTAGGTGAGCAGTTCTTC.

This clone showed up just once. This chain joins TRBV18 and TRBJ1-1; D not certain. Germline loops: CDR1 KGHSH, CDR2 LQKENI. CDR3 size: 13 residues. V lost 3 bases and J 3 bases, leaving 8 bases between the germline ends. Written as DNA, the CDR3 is TGTGCCAGCTCACCCTCGGGAGACACTGAAGCTTTCTTT. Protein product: CASSPSGDTEAFF.

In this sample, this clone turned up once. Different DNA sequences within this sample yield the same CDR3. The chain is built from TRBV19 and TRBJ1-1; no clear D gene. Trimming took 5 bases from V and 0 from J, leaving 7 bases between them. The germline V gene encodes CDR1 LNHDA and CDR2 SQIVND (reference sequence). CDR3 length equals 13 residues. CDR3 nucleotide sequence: TGTGCCAGTAGTGTCACGGTGAACACTGAAGCTTTCTTT. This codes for CASSVTVNTEAFF.